A single sample is the source of the 3 T cell receptor beta chains below, sequenced in a study of graft-versus-host responses after intestinal transplantation. Assay: immunoSEQ multiplex PCR; the TCRdb copy retains only in-frame clones and omits some. Of around 110,000 clones in the sample, just over 90% were seen once. These receptors' targets are unknown. The sample here was unstimulated CD4+ T cells sorted from spleen or lymph node cells, taken before intestinal transplant. The receptors come from a human donor who received an intestinal transplant.

This clone was seen a handful of times. V and J are TRBV5-6 and TRBJ2-5; TRBD1 matches 7 bases. Trimming at V came to 4 bases and at J to 1 base, leaving 1 base not matched to a gene. Germline V lookup: CDR1 SGHDT, CDR2 YYEEEE. The CDR3 contains 13 residues. The CDR3: CASSRTGQETQYF. CDR3 DNA sequence: TGTGCCAGCAGCAGGACAGGCCAAGAGACCCAGTACTTC.

This clone was seen just once. This chain links TRBV5-6 with TRBJ1-2, with 12 bases aligning to TRBD1. CDR1 is SGHDT and CDR2 is YYEEEE in the germline V gene. The length of the CDR3 is 17 residues. After removal of 4 bases from V and 4 bases from J, the junction contained 11 bases not matched to a gene. The CDR3 protein is CASSGYRDRGLGYGYTF. DNA for the CDR3: TGTGCCAGCAGCGGCTACCGGGACAGGGGGCTGGGCTATGGCTACACCTTC.

V gene TRBV5-4 combines with J gene TRBJ2-3; possible D gene TRBD2, 6 bases. Germline assignment: CDR1 SGHNT and CDR2 YYREEE (reference sequence). The CDR3 totals 16 residues. V lost 0 bases, J lost 1 base, and 12 bases lay in between. The CDR3 protein is CASSLVRPSGTDTQYF. For the CDR3, the DNA is TGTGCCAGCAGCTTGGTCCGGCCTAGCGGCACAGATACGCAGTATTTT.